This TCR beta chain appears in the sequencing data of a study of cytomegalovirus exposure and HLA in healthy donors. Background on the study: In an earlier analysis, around 100 million unique TCR beta sequences were found from about 190 million T cells. Approximately 85 million unique TCRs from HLA-typed donors were held in an early data release.

Germline V gene sequence: CDR1 SGHNT, CDR2 YYREEE (reference sequence). V dropped 2 bases and J dropped 10; count of bases not matched to a gene: 5. The CDR3 loop spans 15 amino acids. The PCR was carried out with 60 Vbeta primers and 13 Jbeta primers. Assay: immunoSEQ multiplex PCR; the TCRdb copy retains only in-frame clones and omits some. The sample records 95,000 to 110,000 clones, 75% to 80% being singletons. The V gene is TRBV5-4, the J gene TRBJ1-6; 11 nucleotides align to TRBD1. This TCR came from a man in his 60s in good health and CMV-seropositive. The sequencing sample was made of PBMCs. CDR3 nucleotides: TGTGCCAGCAGCTTCAACCGGGACAGGGGGTCACCCCTCCACTTT. As protein: CASSFNRDRGSPLHF.